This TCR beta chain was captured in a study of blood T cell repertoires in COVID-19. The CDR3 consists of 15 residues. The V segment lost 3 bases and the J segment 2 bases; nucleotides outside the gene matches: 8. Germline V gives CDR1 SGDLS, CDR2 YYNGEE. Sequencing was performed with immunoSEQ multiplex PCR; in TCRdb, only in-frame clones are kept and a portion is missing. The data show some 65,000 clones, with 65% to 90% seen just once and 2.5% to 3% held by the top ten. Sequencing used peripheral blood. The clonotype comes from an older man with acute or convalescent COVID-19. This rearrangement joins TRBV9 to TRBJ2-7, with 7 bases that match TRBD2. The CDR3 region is CASSAGTIRTYEQYF. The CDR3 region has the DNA TGTGCCAGCAGCGCCGGGACTATCAGAACCTACGAGCAGTACTTC.